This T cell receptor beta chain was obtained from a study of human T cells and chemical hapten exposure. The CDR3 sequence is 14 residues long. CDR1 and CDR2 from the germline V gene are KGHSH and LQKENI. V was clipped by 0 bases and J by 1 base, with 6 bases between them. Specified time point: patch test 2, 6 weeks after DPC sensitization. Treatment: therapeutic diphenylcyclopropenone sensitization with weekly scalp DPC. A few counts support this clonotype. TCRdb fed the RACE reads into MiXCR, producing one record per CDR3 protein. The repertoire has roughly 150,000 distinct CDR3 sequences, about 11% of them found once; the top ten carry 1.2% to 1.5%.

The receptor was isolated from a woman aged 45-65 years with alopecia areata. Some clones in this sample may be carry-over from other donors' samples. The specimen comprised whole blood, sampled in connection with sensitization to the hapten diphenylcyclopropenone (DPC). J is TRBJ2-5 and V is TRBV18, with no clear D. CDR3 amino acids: CASSPPQLQETQYF. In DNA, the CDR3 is TGTGCCAGCTCACCACCACAGCTCCAAGAGACCCAGTACTTC. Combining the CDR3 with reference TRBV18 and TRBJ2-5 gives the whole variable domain NAGVMQNPRHLVRRRGQEARLRCSPMKGHSHVYWYRQLPEEGLKFMVYLQKENIIDESGMPKERFSAEFPKEGPSILRIQQVVRGDSAAYFCASSPPQLQETQYFGPGTRLLVL.